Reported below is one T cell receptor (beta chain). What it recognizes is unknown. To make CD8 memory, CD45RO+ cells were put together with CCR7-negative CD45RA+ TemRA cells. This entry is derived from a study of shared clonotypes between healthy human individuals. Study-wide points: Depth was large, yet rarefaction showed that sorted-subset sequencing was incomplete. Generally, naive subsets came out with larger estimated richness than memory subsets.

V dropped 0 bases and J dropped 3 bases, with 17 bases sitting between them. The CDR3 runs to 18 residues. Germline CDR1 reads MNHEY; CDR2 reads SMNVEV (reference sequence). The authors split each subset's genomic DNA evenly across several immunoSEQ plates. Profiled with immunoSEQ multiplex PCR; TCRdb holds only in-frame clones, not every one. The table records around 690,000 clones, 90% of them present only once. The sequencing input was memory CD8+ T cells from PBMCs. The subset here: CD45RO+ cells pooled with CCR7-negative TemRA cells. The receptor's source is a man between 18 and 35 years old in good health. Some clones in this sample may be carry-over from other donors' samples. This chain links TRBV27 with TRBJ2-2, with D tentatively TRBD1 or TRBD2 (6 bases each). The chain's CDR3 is CASSLSGGSARYTGELFF. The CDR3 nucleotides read TGTGCCAGCAGTTTATCGGGGGGCAGCGCAAGGTACACCGGGGAGCTGTTTTTT.